This TCR beta chain was sequenced during a study of cytomegalovirus exposure and HLA in healthy donors. It was with 60 Vbeta and 13 Jbeta primers that the PCR ran. In the authors' workflow: Later work found around 80 million unique TCR beta chains, with roughly 11 million shared. The assay was immunoSEQ multiplex PCR, and TCRdb's table has in-frame clones only and misses some. The V and J calls and clone size are taken from that table; D and trimming were inferred from the DNA. The sample comprises around 150,000 clones, around four fifths of which are singletons, and about 1.9% rests with the top ten. Comments on this clone: Its cognate antigen is unknown.

Study-wide results and limits: In a later analysis, donors in an Asian-associated ancestry cluster reportedly had fewer N-insertions in productive TCRs than the cohort mean. Most TCR sequences were uncommon, yet certain public TCRs appeared in many donors.

The sequence was collected from a woman aged 18-29 years in good health and CMV-seronegative. Material for sequencing was PBMCs.

The chain's CDR3 is CASSSGGTEAFF. CDR3 DNA sequence: TGTGCCAGCAGCTCCGGGGGCACTGAAGCTTTCTTT. The rearrangement uses TRBV5-6 and TRBJ1-1; TRBD1 is a possible D gene (5 bases). The CDR3 length is 12 residues. V was trimmed by 3 bases and J by 4 bases, leaving 7 bases between them. CDR1 and CDR2 (germline): SGHDT, YYEEEE.